The T cell receptor beta chain under discussion was sequenced for a study of shared clonotypes between healthy human individuals. Sequenced by immunoSEQ multiplex PCR; TCRdb stores in-frame clones only, minus some. The repertoire consists of over 2 million clones, with under 95% occurring once and the leading ten covering approximately 0.41%. There are 14 residues in the CDR3. Trimming cost V 6 bases and J 5 bases; bases outside gene matches: 5. Germline CDR1 and CDR2: WSHSY and SAAADI. The chain has TRBV10-2 and TRBJ1-2; 11 bases fit TRBD1. The sequence derives from a man aged 18 to 29 in good health. Some clones in this sample may be carry-over from other donors' samples. Sequenced material: naive CD4+ T cells from PBMCs. Specified subset: CD45RA+ positively selected. DNA for the CDR3: TGCGCCAGCAGCCCGGGACAGGGGGTATATGGCTACACCTTC. It is translated as CASSPGQGVYGYTF.